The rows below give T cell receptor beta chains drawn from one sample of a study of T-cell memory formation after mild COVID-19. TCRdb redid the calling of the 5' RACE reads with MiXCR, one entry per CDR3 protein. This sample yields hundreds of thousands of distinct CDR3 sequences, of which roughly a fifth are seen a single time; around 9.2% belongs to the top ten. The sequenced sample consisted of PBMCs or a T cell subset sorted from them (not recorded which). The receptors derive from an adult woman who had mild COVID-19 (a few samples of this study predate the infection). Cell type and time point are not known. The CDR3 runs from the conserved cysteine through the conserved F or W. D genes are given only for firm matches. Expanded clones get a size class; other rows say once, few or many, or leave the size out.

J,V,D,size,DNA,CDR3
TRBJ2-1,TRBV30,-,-,TGTGCCTGGAACCCAAACTCCTACAATGAGCAGTTCTTC,CAWNPNSYNEQFF
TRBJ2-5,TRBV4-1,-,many,TGTGCCAGCAGCCAAAGAGGGGAGACCCAGTACTTC,CASSQRGETQYF
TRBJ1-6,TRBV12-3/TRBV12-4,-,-,TGTGCCAGCAGTTTTGGGGGACTCCATTCACCCCTCCACTTT,CASSFGGLHSPLHF
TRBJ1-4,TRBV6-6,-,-,TGTGCCAGCAGTTACGGAATTAGAGATGAAAAACTGTTTTTT,CASSYGIRDEKLFF
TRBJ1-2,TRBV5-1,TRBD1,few,TGCGCCAGCAGCCCAGGACAGGGCGCTACCTATGGCTACACCTTC,CASSPGQGATYGYTF
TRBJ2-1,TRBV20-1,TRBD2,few,TGCAGTGCTTCAACGGGACTAGACTACAATGAGCAGTTCTTC,CSASTGLDYNEQFF
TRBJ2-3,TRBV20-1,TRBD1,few,TGCAGTGCCGAAATCCCCGGGACAGTCGTGAGCACAGATACGCAGTATTTT,CSAEIPGTVVSTDTQYF
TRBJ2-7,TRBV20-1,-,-,TGCAGTGCTAGCTCAGACTCCTACGAGCAGTACTTC,CSASSDSYEQYF
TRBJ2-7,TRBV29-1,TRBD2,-,TGCAGCGCCCAAGCGGGGGGACTCTCCTACGAGCAGTACTTC,CSAQAGGLSYEQYF
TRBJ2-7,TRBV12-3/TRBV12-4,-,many,TGTGCCAGCAGATCCAGCTTCGAGCAGTACTTC,CASRSSFEQYF
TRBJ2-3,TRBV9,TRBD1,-,TGTGCCAGCAGCGCCCGGGACAGAGGCACAGATACGCAGTATTTT,CASSARDRGTDTQYF
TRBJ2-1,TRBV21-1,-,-,TGTGCCAGCAGCAAAGCTCGGGGCCCCCCCTACAATGAGCAGTTCTTC,CASSKARGPPYNEQFF
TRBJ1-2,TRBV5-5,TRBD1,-,TGTGCCAGCAGCTTCGACAGGGGGGGCTATGGCTACACCTTC,CASSFDRGGYGYTF
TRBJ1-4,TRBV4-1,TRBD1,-,TGCGCCAGCAGCCTTACAGGGGGTCCTAATGAAAAACTGTTTTTT,CASSLTGGPNEKLFF
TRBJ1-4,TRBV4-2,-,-,TGTGCCAGCAGCCAAGAGGCCAGCTCAACTTACAATGAAAAACTGTTTTTT,CASSQEASSTYNEKLFF
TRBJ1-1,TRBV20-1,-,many,TGCAGTGCTAGAGTTTGGGGGAACACTGAAGCTTTCTTT,CSARVWGNTEAFF
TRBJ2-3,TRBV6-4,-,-,TGTGCCAGCAGTGACTTAGGGGATCGAAATACGCAGTATTTT,CASSDLGDRNTQYF
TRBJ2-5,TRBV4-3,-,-,TGCGCCAGCAGCCAAGATAACGGCTACCGGGAGACCCAGTACTTC,CASSQDNGYRETQYF
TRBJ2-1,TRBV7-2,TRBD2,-,TGTGCCAGCAGCTTAGTCATTGCGGGAGGGGACACCAGCTCCTACAATGAGCAGTTCTTC,CASSLVIAGGDTSSYNEQFF
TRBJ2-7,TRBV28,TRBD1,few,TGTGCCAGCAGTTCCTGGACAGGGAAAAAGAACGAGCAGTACTTC,CASSSWTGKKNEQYF
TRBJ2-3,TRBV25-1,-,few,TGTGCCAGCAGTGAAACGGGAAGGGGAACAGATACGCAGTATTTT,CASSETGRGTDTQYF
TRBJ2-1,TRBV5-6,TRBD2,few,TGTGCCAGCACCAACGGACTAGCGGGAGGGGCCCCCTACAATGAGCAGTTCTTC,CASTNGLAGGAPYNEQFF
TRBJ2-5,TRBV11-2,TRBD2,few,TGTGCCAGCAGCCCGTCGGGACTAGCGGGAGCAAGGACCCAGTACTTC,CASSPSGLAGARTQYF
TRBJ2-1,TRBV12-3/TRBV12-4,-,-,TGTGCCAGCAGTTTATCGGGGTTGGGATCCTACAATGAGCAGTTCTTC,CASSLSGLGSYNEQFF
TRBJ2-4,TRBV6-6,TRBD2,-,TGTGCCGGCAGCGAGAACGGGCTAGCGGGGGGGGGAACGGACTTC,CAGSENGLAGGGTDF
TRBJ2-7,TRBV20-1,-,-,TGCAGTGCTAGAAGGGGTCGGCTCGCCCACGAGCAGTACTTC,CSARRGRLAHEQYF
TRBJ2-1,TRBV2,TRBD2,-,TGTGCCAGCAGGGGACTAGATAGCGGTGAGCAGTTCTTC,CASRGLDSGEQFF
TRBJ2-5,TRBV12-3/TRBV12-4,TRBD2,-,TGTGCCAGCAGTTCCCCGGGGGGGGCTGGGGAGACCCAGTACTTC,CASSSPGGAGETQYF
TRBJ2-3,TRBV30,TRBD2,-,TGTGCCTGGAGTTCGGGACTAGGTACAGATACGCAGTATTTT,CAWSSGLGTDTQYF
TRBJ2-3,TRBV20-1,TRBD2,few,TGCAGTGCTAGAGATCAATTGCGGGGGGTTAGCACAGATACGCAGTATTTT,CSARDQLRGVSTDTQYF
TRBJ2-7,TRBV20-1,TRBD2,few,TGCAGTGCTAGGGGAGAACTAGCGGCGAGAACCTACGAGCAGTACTTC,CSARGELAARTYEQYF
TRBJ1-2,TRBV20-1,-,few,TGCAGTGCTAGAGACCGGCGTTCAAACTATGGCTACACCTTC,CSARDRRSNYGYTF
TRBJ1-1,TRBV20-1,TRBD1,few,TGCAGTGCGCCTCCGGGACAGACGGCCGGGTCCACTGAAGCTTTCTTT,CSAPPGQTAGSTEAFF
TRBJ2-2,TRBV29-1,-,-,TGCAGCGTTGAAGGGATCGGGGCCGGGGAGCTGTTTTTT,CSVEGIGAGELFF
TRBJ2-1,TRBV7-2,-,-,TGTGCCAGCGAAAGAGGGTACAATGAGCAGTTCTTC,CASERGYNEQFF
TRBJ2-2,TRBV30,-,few,TGTGCCTGGAGTGTACCGTCGGGATACACCGGGGAGCTGTTTTTT,CAWSVPSGYTGELFF
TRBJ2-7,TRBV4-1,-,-,TGCGCCAGCAGCACGAGCTTGGGGTCCTACGAGCAGTACTTC,CASSTSLGSYEQYF
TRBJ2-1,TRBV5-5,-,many,TGTGCCAGCAGCTTGGAAGCGGAGCAGTTCTTC,CASSLEAEQFF
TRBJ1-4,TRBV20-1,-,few,TGCAGTGCTACAGGGCCCGGCACTGAAAAACTGTTTTTT,CSATGPGTEKLFF
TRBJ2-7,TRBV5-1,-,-,TGCGCCAGCAGCTTGGATCCGGCTACCTACGAGCAGTACTTC,CASSLDPATYEQYF
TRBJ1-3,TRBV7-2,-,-,TGTGCCAGCAGCGTACTACCGGTAGCTGGAAACACCATATATTTT,CASSVLPVAGNTIYF
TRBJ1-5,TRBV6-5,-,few,TGTGCCAGCAGCCCGAGGGGGAGTAGCAATCAGCCCCAGCATTTT,CASSPRGSSNQPQHF
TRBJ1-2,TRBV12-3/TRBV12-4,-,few,TGTGCCAGCACCCCGGAGGGCAGGGATAACTATGGCTACACCTTC,CASTPEGRDNYGYTF
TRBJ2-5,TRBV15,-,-,TGTGCCACCAGCAATCAGGGACAGACCCAGTACTTC,CATSNQGQTQYF
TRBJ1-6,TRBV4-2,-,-,TGTGCCAGCAGCCAAGATGGGGTCAACTATAATTCACCCCTCCACTTT,CASSQDGVNYNSPLHF
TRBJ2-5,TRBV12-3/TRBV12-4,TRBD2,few,TGTGCCAGCACCCTCGGACTAGCGGAACAAGAGACCCAGTACTTC,CASTLGLAEQETQYF
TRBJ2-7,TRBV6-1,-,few,TGTGCCAGCATTACGGACTGGGAATCCTCCTACGAGCAGTACTTC,CASITDWESSYEQYF
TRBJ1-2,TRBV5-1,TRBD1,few,TGCGCCAGCAGCTTCACCGGGACAGGGATTAGTAACTATGGCTACACCTTC,CASSFTGTGISNYGYTF
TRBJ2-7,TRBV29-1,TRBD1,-,TGCAGCGTTGAGACAGGGGGCTACGAGCAGTACTTC,CSVETGGYEQYF
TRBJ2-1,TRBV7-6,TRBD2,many,TGTGCCAGCAGCTTAGGTGGGGTAGCGGGGGACAGCAATGAGCAGTTCTTC,CASSLGGVAGDSNEQFF
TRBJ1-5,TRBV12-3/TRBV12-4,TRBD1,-,TGTGCCAGCAGTTTAGCGGGACAGAAGGTTTATAGCAATCAGCCCCAGCATTTT,CASSLAGQKVYSNQPQHF
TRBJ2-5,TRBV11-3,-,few,TGTGCCAGCAGCCTGGAAGGACTACCACAAGAGACCCAGTACTTC,CASSLEGLPQETQYF